Following are 2 T cell receptor beta chains from one sample sequenced in a study of T-cell reconstitution after alpha-beta-depleted transplantation in children. Preparing the TCRbeta library involved the use of unique molecular identifiers. TCRdb independently ran MiXCR on the PCR reads; one entry per CDR3 protein. The sample holds some 400,000 distinct CDR3 sequences, around 21% seen once. The sequenced sample was PBMCs from the stem cell graft donor, obtained from the stem cell graft. The receptors were gathered from a human donor who donated a stem cell graft to a child with acute myeloid leukemia.

The rearrangement joins TRBV10-3 to TRBJ2-1; D perhaps matches TRBD2 (5 bases). V lost 5 bases and J lost 4, with 18 bases in between. Germline V gene data show CDR1 as ENHRY and CDR2 as SYGVKD. The CDR3 runs to 16 residues. The CDR3 spells CAISFLAVEEYNEQFF. For the CDR3, the DNA is TGTGCCATCAGTTTCTTAGCTGTGGAGGAATACAATGAGCAGTTCTTC.

This chain links TRBV4-2 with TRBJ2-1, with TRBD2 as a possible D gene (5 bases). V dropped 4 bases and J dropped 6 bases, with 19 bases sitting between them. The germline gives CDR1 LGHNA, CDR2 YNFKEQ. This CDR3 has 16 amino acids. The CDR3 spells CASSRLNPPTPNEQFF. CDR3 nucleotide sequence: TGTGCCAGCAGCCGACTAAATCCTCCGACCCCCAATGAGCAGTTCTTC.